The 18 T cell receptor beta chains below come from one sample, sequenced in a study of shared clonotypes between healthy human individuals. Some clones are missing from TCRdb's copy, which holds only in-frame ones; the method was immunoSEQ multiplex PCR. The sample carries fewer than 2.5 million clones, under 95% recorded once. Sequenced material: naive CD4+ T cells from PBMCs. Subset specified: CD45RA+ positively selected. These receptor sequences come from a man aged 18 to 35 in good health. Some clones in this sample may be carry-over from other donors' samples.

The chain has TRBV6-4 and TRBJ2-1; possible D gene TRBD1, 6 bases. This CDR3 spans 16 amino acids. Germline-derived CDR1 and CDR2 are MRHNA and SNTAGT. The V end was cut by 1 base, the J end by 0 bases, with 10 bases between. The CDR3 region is CASSDFGGRSYNEQFF. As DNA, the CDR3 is TGTGCCAGCAGTGACTTTGGGGGCCGCTCCTACAATGAGCAGTTCTTC.

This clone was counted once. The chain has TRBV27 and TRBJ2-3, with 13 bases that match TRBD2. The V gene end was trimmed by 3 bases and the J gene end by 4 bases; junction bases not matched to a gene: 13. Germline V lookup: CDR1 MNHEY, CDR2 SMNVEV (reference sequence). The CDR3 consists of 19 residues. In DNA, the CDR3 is TGTGCCAGCAGTTTCCGAACTAGCGGGAGGGTTCAGTTCCCAGATACGCAGTATTTT. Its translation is CASSFRTSGRVQFPDTQYF.

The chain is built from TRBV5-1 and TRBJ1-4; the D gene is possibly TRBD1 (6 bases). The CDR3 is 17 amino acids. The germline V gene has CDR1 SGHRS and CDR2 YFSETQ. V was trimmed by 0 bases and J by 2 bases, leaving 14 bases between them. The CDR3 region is CASSLAPTGDTNEKLFF. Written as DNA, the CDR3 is TGCGCCAGCAGCTTGGCCCCGACAGGCGATACTAATGAAAAACTGTTTTTT.

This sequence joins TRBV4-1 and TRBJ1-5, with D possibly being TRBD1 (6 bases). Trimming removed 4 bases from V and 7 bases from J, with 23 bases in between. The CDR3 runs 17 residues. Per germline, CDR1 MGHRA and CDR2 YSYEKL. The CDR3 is CASSPPMAGTLIQPQHF. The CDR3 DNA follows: TGCGCCAGCAGCCCTCCAATGGCAGGGACATTGATACAGCCCCAGCATTTT.

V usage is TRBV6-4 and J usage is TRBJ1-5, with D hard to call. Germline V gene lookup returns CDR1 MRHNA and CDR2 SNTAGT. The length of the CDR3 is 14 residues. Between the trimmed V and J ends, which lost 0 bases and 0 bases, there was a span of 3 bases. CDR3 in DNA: TGTGCCAGCAGTGACTCCAATAGCAATCAGCCCCAGCATTTT. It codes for CASSDSNSNQPQHF.

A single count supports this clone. The CDR3 here is CASSLRFGSGRTNTGELFF. CDR3 DNA: TGTGCCAGCAGCTTGAGGTTCGGGAGCGGGAGGACAAACACCGGGGAGCTGTTTTTT. The chain combines TRBV5-4 with TRBJ2-2; 9 nucleotides line up with TRBD2. V was pared by 1 base and J by 2 bases, with 12 bases of the junction left unmatched. CDR1 is SGHNT and CDR2 is YYREEE in the germline V gene (reference sequence). The CDR3 covers 19 residues.

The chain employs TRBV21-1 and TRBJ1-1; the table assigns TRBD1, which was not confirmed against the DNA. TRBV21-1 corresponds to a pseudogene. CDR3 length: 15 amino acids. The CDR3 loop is CASSIRRQMWAEAFF. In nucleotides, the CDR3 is TGTGCCAGCAGCATCCGACGACAGATGTGGGCTGAAGCTTTCTTT.

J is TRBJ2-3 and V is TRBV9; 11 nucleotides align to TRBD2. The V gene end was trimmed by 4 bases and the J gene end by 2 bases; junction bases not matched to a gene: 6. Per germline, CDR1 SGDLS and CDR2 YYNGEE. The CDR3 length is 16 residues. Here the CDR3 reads CASSQGTSGYTDTQYF. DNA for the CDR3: TGTGCCAGCAGCCAAGGGACTAGCGGATACACAGATACGCAGTATTTT.

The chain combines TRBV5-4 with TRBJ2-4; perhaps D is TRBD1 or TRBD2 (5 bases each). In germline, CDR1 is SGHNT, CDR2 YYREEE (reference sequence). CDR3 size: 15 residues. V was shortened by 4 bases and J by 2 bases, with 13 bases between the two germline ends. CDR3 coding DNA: TGTGCCAGCAGCCCCGGGACGGATACCAAAAACATTCAGTACTTC. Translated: CASSPGTDTKNIQYF.

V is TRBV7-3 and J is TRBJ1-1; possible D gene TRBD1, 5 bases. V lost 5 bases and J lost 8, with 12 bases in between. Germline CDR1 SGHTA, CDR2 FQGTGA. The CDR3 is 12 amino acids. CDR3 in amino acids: CASSQGTLEAFF. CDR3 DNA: TGTGCCAGCAGCCAAGGGACCCTGGAAGCTTTCTTT.

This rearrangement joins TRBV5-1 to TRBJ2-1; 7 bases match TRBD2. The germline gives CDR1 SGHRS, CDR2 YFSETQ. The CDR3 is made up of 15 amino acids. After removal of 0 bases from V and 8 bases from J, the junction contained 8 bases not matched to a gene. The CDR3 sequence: CASSLGLAVVDEQFF. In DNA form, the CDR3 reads TGCGCCAGCAGCTTGGGGCTAGCGGTTGTTGATGAGCAGTTCTTC.

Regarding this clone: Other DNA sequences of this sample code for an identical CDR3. The CDR3 protein is CASSSGTVNTGELFF. In DNA form, the CDR3 reads TGCGCCAGCAGCTCCGGGACAGTAAACACCGGGGAGCTGTTTTTT. V usage is TRBV5-1 and J usage is TRBJ2-2; 7 bases fit TRBD1. Looked up from germline, CDR1 is SGHRS and CDR2 is YFSETQ. This CDR3 is built from 15 residues. Unmatched junction bases numbered 4, after V lost 3 bases and J lost 2 bases.

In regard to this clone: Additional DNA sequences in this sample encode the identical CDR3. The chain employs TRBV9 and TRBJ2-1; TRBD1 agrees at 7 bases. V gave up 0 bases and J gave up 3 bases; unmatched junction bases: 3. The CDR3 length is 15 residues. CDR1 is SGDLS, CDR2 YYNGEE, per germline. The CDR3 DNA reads TGTGCCAGCAGCGTAGACAGGGGTGGCTACAATGAGCAGTTCTTC. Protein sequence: CASSVDRGGYNEQFF.

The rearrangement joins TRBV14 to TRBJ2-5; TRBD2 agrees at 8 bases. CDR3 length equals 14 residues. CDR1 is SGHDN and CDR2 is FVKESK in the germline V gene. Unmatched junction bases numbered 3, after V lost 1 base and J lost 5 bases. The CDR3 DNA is TGTGCCAGCAGCCAAGGCGGGGGGTTGGAGACCCAGTACTTC. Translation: CASSQGGGLETQYF.

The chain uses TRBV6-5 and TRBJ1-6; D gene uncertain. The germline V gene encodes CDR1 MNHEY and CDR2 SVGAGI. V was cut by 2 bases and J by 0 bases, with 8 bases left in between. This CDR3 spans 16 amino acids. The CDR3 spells CASSYMGSSYNSPLHF. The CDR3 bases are TGTGCCAGCAGTTACATGGGTAGCTCCTATAATTCACCCCTCCACTTT.

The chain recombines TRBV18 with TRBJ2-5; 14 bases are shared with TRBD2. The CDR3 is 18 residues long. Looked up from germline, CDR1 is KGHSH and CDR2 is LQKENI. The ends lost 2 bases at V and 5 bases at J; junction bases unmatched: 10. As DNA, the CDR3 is TGTGCCAGCTCACCAGGACTAGCGGGAGGTCCGGCTGGTGAGACCCAGTACTTC. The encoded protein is CASSPGLAGGPAGETQYF.

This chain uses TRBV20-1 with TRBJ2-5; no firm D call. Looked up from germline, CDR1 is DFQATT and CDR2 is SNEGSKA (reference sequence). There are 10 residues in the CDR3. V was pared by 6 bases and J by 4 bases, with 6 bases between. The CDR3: CSAVSETQYF. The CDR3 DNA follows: TGCAGTGCGGTTTCAGAGACCCAGTACTTC.

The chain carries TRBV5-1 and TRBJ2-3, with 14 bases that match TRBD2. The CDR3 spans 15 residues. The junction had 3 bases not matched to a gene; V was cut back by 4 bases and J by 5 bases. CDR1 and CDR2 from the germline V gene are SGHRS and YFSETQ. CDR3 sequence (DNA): TGCGCCAGCAGCCCGACTAGCGGGAGGGAAGATACGCAGTATTTT. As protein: CASSPTSGREDTQYF.